The next 20 T cell receptor beta chains were all read from a single sample in a study of blood T cell repertoires in COVID-19. Repertoires were generated with immunoSEQ multiplex PCR, while TCRdb's copy carries only in-frame clones and drops some. The sample has over 110,000 clones; roughly four fifths are singletons. The sample taken for sequencing was peripheral blood. The receptors come from a man older than 75 with acute or convalescent COVID-19.

This clone has a handful of counts. The chain couples TRBV4-1 to TRBJ2-1; TRBD1 agrees at 7 bases. With V trimmed by 1 base and J by 9 bases, 12 bases remained unmatched. The germline V gene has CDR1 MGHRA and CDR2 YSYEKL. This CDR3 has 16 residues. CDR3 bases: TGCGCCAGCAGCCAAGCTCCAATCACAGGGGTGGGTGAGCAGTTCTTC. Its translation is CASSQAPITGVGEQFF.

This rearrangement joins TRBV15 to TRBJ1-4; 7 bases fit TRBD1. The J segment lost 8 bases and the V segment lost 0 bases, leaving 3 bases of the junction unmatched. The germline V gene has CDR1 LNHNV and CDR2 YYDKDF (reference sequence). CDR3 size: 14 residues. The CDR3 here is CATSREGGNEKLFF. The DNA of the CDR3 is TGTGCCACCAGCAGAGAAGGGGGCAACGAAAAACTGTTTTTT.

This clone was seen only a few times. The V and J genes are TRBV5-1 and TRBJ1-2; D possibly corresponds to TRBD1 (6 bases). CDR1 and CDR2 (germline): SGHRS, YFSETQ. V was shortened by 0 bases and J by 3 bases, with 9 bases between the two germline ends. The CDR3 has 14 residues. The CDR3 DNA sequence: TGCGCCAGCAGCTTGGGGACAGCATACTATGGCTACACCTTC. Translating it yields CASSLGTAYYGYTF.

The chain has TRBV28 and TRBJ1-1, with no clear D. Trimming stripped 3 bases from V and 4 bases from J, with 21 bases between. The germline V gene has CDR1 MDHEN and CDR2 SYDVKM. This CDR3 comprises 17 residues. The CDR3 DNA follows: TGTGCCAGCAGTTTTTCGGTTGGGCGGGGAACGAGCACTGAAGCTTTCTTT. Translation: CASSFSVGRGTSTEAFF.

The V call is TRBV3-1 (or the pseudogene TRBV3-2), the J call TRBJ2-3; D is perhaps TRBD2 (6 bases). This CDR3 is built from 12 residues. Trimming stripped 5 bases from V and 3 bases from J, with 6 bases between. The V gene's germline CDR1 is LGHDT and CDR2 YNNKEL (reference sequence). This chain's CDR3 is CASSAGTDTQYF. The CDR3 region has the DNA TGTGCCAGCAGCGCGGGAACAGATACGCAGTATTTT.

The V gene is TRBV19, the J gene TRBJ1-5, with 9 bases identical to TRBD1. CDR1 LNHDA and CDR2 SQIVND come from the germline V gene (reference sequence). CDR3 length: 13 residues. V trimming: 10 bases; J trimming: 5 bases; junction bases outside the gene matches: 6. The CDR3: CATRGQGDQPQHF. For the CDR3, the DNA is TGTGCCACACGGGGACAGGGAGATCAGCCCCAGCATTTT.

In this sample, this clone turned up once. The chain couples TRBV5-6 to TRBJ2-3; TRBD2 is a possible D gene (6 bases). Germline V gives CDR1 SGHDT, CDR2 YYEEEE. The CDR3 spans 18 residues. V lost 1 base, J lost 0 bases, and 18 bases lay in between. In nucleotides, the CDR3 is TGTGCCAGCAGCTTGCGGGGATGGGCGGGGATTAGCACAGATACGCAGTATTTT. Amino acids: CASSLRGWAGISTDTQYF.

The chain employs TRBV7-2 and TRBJ1-6, with a possible D match to TRBD1 (6 bases). CDR1 is SGHTA, CDR2 FQGNSA, per germline. The length of the CDR3 is 14 residues. Trimming left V 3 bases short and J 7 bases short, with 10 bases between. CDR3 protein: CASSFMTGNSPLHF. The CDR3 region has the DNA TGTGCCAGCAGCTTCATGACAGGAAATTCACCCCTCCACTTT.

This chain links TRBV7-2 with TRBJ2-1; 9 bases are a match to TRBD1. The length of the CDR3 is 15 residues. Germline values: CDR1 SGHTA, CDR2 FQGNSA. Trimming removed 8 bases from V and 2 bases from J; junction bases left unmatched: 7. CDR3 residues: CASALRTGAYNEQFF. The CDR3 DNA sequence: TGTGCCAGCGCCCTGCGGACAGGGGCCTACAATGAGCAGTTCTTC. Full variable domain (outside the CDR3, taken from reference TRBV7-2 and TRBJ2-1): GAGVSQSPSNKVTEKGKDVELRCDPISGHTALYWYRQSLGQGLEFLIYFQGNSAPDKSGLPSDRFSAERTGGSVSTLTIQRTQQEDSAVYLCASALRTGAYNEQFFGPGTRLTVL.

This chain uses TRBV23-1 with TRBJ1-5; D unclear. Being an ORF, TRBV23-1 has a function that is uncertain. The V end was cut by 4 bases, the J end by 2 bases, with 9 bases between. The CDR3 spans 14 residues. The CDR3 here is CASSPPSGNQPQHF. In DNA form, the CDR3 reads TGCGCCAGCAGTCCTCCCTCGGGCAATCAGCCCCAGCATTTT.

The rearrangement joins TRBV18 to TRBJ1-1; 9 nucleotides align to TRBD1. Germline V lookup: CDR1 KGHSH, CDR2 LQKENI. The CDR3 totals 18 residues. V shed 0 bases and J 4 bases; nucleotides not matched to a gene: 12. As DNA, the CDR3 is TGTGCCAGCTCACCACCGGGGAACAGGGGGCCCTTCAGCACTGAAGCTTTCTTT. Translating it yields CASSPPGNRGPFSTEAFF.

The chain uses TRBV4-3 and TRBJ1-6, with D perhaps matching TRBD1 (5 bases). The CDR3 totals 16 residues. Germline V CDR1 and CDR2: LGHNA, YSLEER. The ends were cut back, 4 bases at V and 7 bases at J, with 17 bases in the middle. The CDR3 DNA sequence: TGCGCCAGCAGCCGGGGCCCCGGGGGTCAGAATTCACCCCTCCACTTT. Residues: CASSRGPGGQNSPLHF.

The chain has TRBV30 and TRBJ1-1; D might be TRBD1 (5 bases). V lost 3 bases, J lost 3 bases, and 11 bases lay in between. Per the germline V gene, CDR1 is GTSNPN and CDR2 is SVGIG (reference sequence). The CDR3 runs to 13 residues. The CDR3 coding sequence is TGTGCCTGGAGGACAGACCGTTACACTGAAGCTTTCTTT. Its translation: CAWRTDRYTEAFF.

The chain joins TRBV5-4 to TRBJ1-4; no clear D gene. CDR1 is SGHNT and CDR2 is YYREEE in the germline V gene (reference sequence). The CDR3 loop spans 15 amino acids. V lost 1 base and J 6 bases, leaving 13 bases between the germline ends. In nucleotides, the CDR3 is TGTGCCAGCAGCTTGCTGAACAGCCGAGATGAAAAACTGTTTTTT. Residues: CASSLLNSRDEKLFF.

This chain uses TRBV7-2 with TRBJ2-2, with 11 bases identical to TRBD2. Germline CDR1 SGHTA, CDR2 FQGNSA. Germline trimming cut 5 bases from V and 3 bases from J; bases unmatched to any gene: 5. The CDR3 has 16 residues. The CDR3 loop is CASSPTSGGYTGELFF. The CDR3 DNA reads as TGTGCCAGCAGCCCTACTAGCGGGGGATACACCGGGGAGCTGTTTTTT.

The V gene is TRBV7-2, the J gene TRBJ2-4, with 11 bases that match TRBD1. J was trimmed by 5 bases and V by 5 bases; bases with no gene match: 8. The CDR3 has 16 amino acids. Germline CDR1 SGHTA, CDR2 FQGNSA. In DNA form, the CDR3 reads TGTGCCAGCAGCCACATCCCGGGACAGGGGGAAAACATTCAGTACTTC. The encoded protein is CASSHIPGQGENIQYF.

The chain recombines TRBV7-2 with TRBJ1-6; D not resolved. The ends were cut back, 1 base at V and 10 bases at J, with 8 bases in the middle. The CDR3 consists of 13 residues. Germline CDR1 and CDR2: SGHTA and FQGNSA. CDR3: CASSLGRESPLHF. DNA for the CDR3: TGTGCCAGCAGCTTAGGACGGGAGTCACCCCTCCACTTT.

This clone is a singleton in its sample. V usage is TRBV7-9 and J usage is TRBJ1-4, with D possibly matching TRBD1 (5 bases). This CDR3 is 13 amino acids long. Germline V gene data show CDR1 as SEHNR and CDR2 as FQNEAQ (reference sequence). Trimming removed 2 bases from V and 8 bases from J, with 9 bases in between. CDR3 nucleotide sequence: TGTGCCAGCAGCTTATTTGGGGGGGAAAAACTGTTTTTT. Amino acids: CASSLFGGEKLFF.

This sequence joins TRBV7-2 and TRBJ1-6, with a possible D match to TRBD1 (6 bases). The V gene's germline CDR1 is SGHTA and CDR2 FQGNSA. With 5 bases removed from V and 3 bases from J, the gap between germline ends came to 11 bases. The CDR3 sequence is 15 residues long. Here the CDR3 DNA reads TGTGCCAGCAGCGAGGGACATTACTATAATTCACCCCTCCACTTT. Translating it yields CASSEGHYYNSPLHF.

This clone was found once. The chain links TRBV2 to TRBJ2-3; 8 positions match TRBD1. V was clipped by 4 bases and J by 2 bases; unmatched bases: 2. The length of the CDR3 is 14 residues. Germline V gives CDR1 SNHLY, CDR2 FYNNEI. The CDR3 nucleotides read TGTGCCAGCAGTGGGACAGGGTACACAGATACGCAGTATTTT. Protein: CASSGTGYTDTQYF.